The 29 T cell receptor beta chains below all came from one sample that was sequenced in a study of early T cells in non-severe SARS-CoV-2 infection. MiXCR, applied by TCRdb to the 5' RACE reads, yields one record per CDR3 protein. The table has tens of thousands of distinct CDR3 sequences, over 10% seen once; the top ten hold around 4.6%. The sequenced material came from whole blood. The receptors come from an adult who was a healthcare worker with PCR-confirmed SARS-CoV-2 infection or an uninfected control (not recorded which).

This clonotype was counted many times. The rearrangement joins TRBV12-3 or TRBV12-4 to TRBJ2-5; 7 bases agree with TRBD2. V was pared by 6 bases and J by 4 bases, with 14 bases of the junction left unmatched. The CDR3 consists of 16 residues. The CDR3 protein is CASSGEGRDPRETQYF. CDR3 bases: TGTGCCAGCAGCGGGGAGGGTAGGGACCCCAGAGAGACCCAGTACTTC.

Many counts were recorded for this clonotype. The chain joins TRBV29-1 to TRBJ1-1, with TRBD1 matching 7 bases. CDR1 is SQVTM and CDR2 is ANQGSEA in the germline V gene. V lost 6 bases to trimming and J lost 5 bases; unmatched junction nucleotides: 6. This CDR3 comprises 12 residues. CDR3 sequence reads: CSVQGGETEAFF. CDR3 sequence (DNA): TGCAGCGTCCAGGGGGGCGAGACTGAAGCTTTCTTT.

This clonotype was detected ten times or more. V gene TRBV4-2 combines with J gene TRBJ1-5; D gene uncertain. Between the trimmed V and J ends, which lost 0 bases and 4 bases, there was a span of 10 bases. In germline, CDR1 is LGHNA, CDR2 YNFKEQ. The CDR3 covers 15 residues. CDR3 sequence reads: CASSQDGQVNQPQHF. The DNA of the CDR3 is TGTGCCAGCAGCCAAGATGGTCAAGTTAATCAGCCCCAGCATTTT.

Many counts were recorded for this clonotype. The V call is TRBV7-8, the J call TRBJ2-1, with TRBD2 identical over 8 bases. This CDR3 has 14 residues. The V gene end was trimmed by 5 bases and the J gene end by 8 bases; junction bases not matched to a gene: 8. In germline, CDR1 is SGHVS, CDR2 FQNEAQ. The CDR3 sequence: CASSPRAGGDEQFF. CDR3 bases: TGTGCCAGCAGCCCGCGGGCGGGGGGTGATGAGCAGTTCTTC.

In this sample, this clonotype turned up a few times. The chain couples TRBV29-1 to TRBJ2-1; TRBD2 agrees at 8 bases. With 1 base clipped from V and 4 bases from J, the junction kept 0 bases outside the gene matches. CDR1 and CDR2 (germline): SQVTM, ANQGSEA. This CDR3 is built from 13 residues. The CDR3 sequence: CSVEAGGYNEQFF. The DNA of the CDR3 is TGCAGCGTTGAAGCGGGGGGGTACAATGAGCAGTTCTTC.

The chain is built from TRBV25-1 and TRBJ1-1; no firm D call. Germline V gene sequence: CDR1 MGHDK, CDR2 SYGVNS. With 6 bases removed from V and 11 bases from J, the gap between germline ends came to 19 bases. The CDR3 has 13 amino acids. The CDR3: CASSAQRDLGAFF. DNA of the CDR3: TGTGCCAGCAGCGCCCAGCGTGACCTAGGGGCTTTCTTT.

The chain joins TRBV7-7 to TRBJ2-1; D remains ambiguous. In germline, CDR1 is SSHAT, CDR2 FNYEAQ (reference sequence). The ends were cut back, 5 bases at V and 9 bases at J, with 11 bases in the middle. The CDR3 covers 12 residues. In nucleotides, the CDR3 is TGTGCCAGCAGCGAACTTGATGGTGAGCAGTTCTTC. Translating it yields CASSELDGEQFF.

This chain connects TRBV6-6 to TRBJ1-5, with 8 bases matching TRBD1. Per germline, CDR1 MNHNY and CDR2 SVGAGI (reference sequence). The CDR3 runs 15 residues. V was pared by 3 bases and J by 8 bases, with 9 bases of the junction left unmatched. CDR3 residues: CASSYGQGIVEPQHF. The CDR3 region has the DNA TGTGCCAGCAGTTATGGACAGGGAATCGTTGAGCCCCAGCATTTT.

This clonotype came up many times. Its ends do not fully match the called genes, so a read error is possible. V is TRBV20-1 and J is TRBJ2-1, with 8 bases that match TRBD2. From germline, CDR1 is DFQATT and CDR2 SNEGSKA (reference sequence). The CDR3 consists of 12 residues. CDR3: CSANTPRTSNLF. DNA of the CDR3: TGCAGTGCCAATACCCCCCGGACTAGCAATCTTTTC.

V and J are TRBV7-2 and TRBJ2-3, with D unclear. The CDR3 is made up of 15 amino acids. The V and J ends lost 1 base and 3 bases respectively, with 11 bases between them. CDR1 and CDR2 (germline): SGHTA, FQGNSA. In DNA form, the CDR3 reads TGTGCCAGCAGCTTAGGCAGGCCTCCGACAGATACGCAGTATTTT. Translated: CASSLGRPPTDTQYF. Based on the CDR3 plus reference TRBV7-2 and TRBJ2-3, the full variable domain is GAGVSQSPSNKVTEKGKDVELRCDPISGHTALYWYRQSLGQGLEFLIYFQGNSAPDKSGLPSDRFSAERTGGSVSTLTIQRTQQEDSAVYLCASSLGRPPTDTQYFGPGTRLTVL.

This clonotype was recorded once. V is TRBV6-6 and J is TRBJ2-7; 7 positions agree with TRBD2. The CDR3 contains 14 residues. The V and J ends lost 6 bases and 1 base, in that order; junction bases with no gene match: 6. Germline-derived CDR1 and CDR2 are MNHNY and SVGAGI (reference sequence). DNA of the CDR3: TGTGCCAGCAGCCTCGGGGGGAAGTCCTACGAGCAGTACTTC. As protein: CASSLGGKSYEQYF.

Regarding this clonotype: A much larger clone lies one base from this, so it may be a read error. The chain has TRBV6-1 and TRBJ1-3; D is ambiguous. Germline-derived CDR1 and CDR2 are MNHNS and SASEGT. The CDR3 covers 15 residues. The CDR3 protein is CASSEATSSGNTTYF. The CDR3 nucleotides read TGTGCCAGCAGTGAAGCGACTAGTTCTGGAAACACCACATATTTT.

This clonotype was seen repeatedly, ten times or more. The chain joins TRBV6-5 to TRBJ2-3; D is uncertain. Germline V gives CDR1 MNHEY, CDR2 SVGAGI. V lost 5 bases to trimming and J lost 6 bases, with 12 bases between them. The CDR3 consists of 13 residues. CDR3 amino acids: CASSPGSPDTQYF. The CDR3 DNA reads as TGTGCCAGCAGTCCCGGAAGCCCGGATACGCAGTATTTT.

This rearrangement joins TRBV28 to TRBJ2-1; D is undetermined. V was pared by 3 bases and J by 0 bases, with 6 bases between. The CDR3 length is 14 residues. CDR1 and CDR2 from the germline V gene are MDHEN and SYDVKM. The CDR3 DNA reads TGTGCCAGCAGTTTTCAGAGCTCCTACAATGAGCAGTTCTTC. It specifies CASSFQSSYNEQFF.

The V call is TRBV27, the J call TRBJ2-2; TRBD2 matches at 11 bases. This CDR3 comprises 16 residues. The trim removed 6 bases at V and 7 bases at J, leaving 10 bases unmatched. Germline assignment: CDR1 MNHEY and CDR2 SMNVEV (reference sequence). In DNA, the CDR3 is TGTGCCAGCAGCCTACTAGCGGGGGCGAGGGGCGGGGAGCTGTTTTTT. Its protein is CASSLLAGARGGELFF.

V usage is TRBV21-1 and J usage is TRBJ2-7; the table assigns TRBD1, which was not confirmed against the DNA. TRBV21-1 is recorded as a pseudogene. The CDR3 is 13 residues long. The DNA for the CDR3 is TGTGCCAGCTCCCGGGGGGCGCCCTACGAGCAGTACTTC. Its protein product is CASSRGAPYEQYF.

The rearrangement links TRBV6-2 or TRBV6-3 to TRBJ2-7; a weak D match, TRBD1 (5 bases). Deletions cut 6 bases from V and 5 bases from J, with 17 bases between. This CDR3 spans 14 amino acids. Germline V gene sequence: CDR1 MNHEY, CDR2 SVGEGT. The CDR3 is CASRSGQGLNEQYF. For the CDR3, the DNA is TGTGCCAGCAGGTCCGGGCAGGGCCTCAACGAGCAGTACTTC.

This chain connects TRBV6-2 or TRBV6-3 to TRBJ2-1; 8 bases align to TRBD1. Germline trimming cut 0 bases from V and 1 base from J; bases unmatched to any gene: 2. Germline values: CDR1 MNHEY, CDR2 SVGEGT. The CDR3 loop spans 16 amino acids. This chain's CDR3 is CASSYSNRGSYNEQFF. CDR3 sequence (DNA): TGTGCCAGCAGTTACTCGAACAGGGGGTCCTACAATGAGCAGTTCTTC.

This clonotype was found many times. CDR3 in amino acids: CSGRRGPGELFF. The CDR3, as DNA: TGCAGCGGGAGGCGGGGGCCCGGGGAGCTGTTTTTT. The V and J genes are TRBV29-1 and TRBJ2-2; perhaps TRBD2 as D (7 bases). The CDR3 spans 12 residues. The germline gives CDR1 SQVTM, CDR2 ANQGSEA. Trimming removed 7 bases from V and 6 bases from J, with 12 bases in between.

This clonotype was seen a handful of times. The chain combines TRBV29-1 with TRBJ1-5, with D possibly matching TRBD1 (5 bases). Per germline, CDR1 SQVTM and CDR2 ANQGSEA. The CDR3 totals 11 residues. V was shortened by 4 bases and J by 6 bases, with 7 bases between the two germline ends. This CDR3 is CSVGDGQPQHF. The DNA of the CDR3 is TGCAGCGTTGGGGACGGTCAGCCCCAGCATTTT.

This clonotype has more than one count but fewer than ten. The chain is built from TRBV20-1 and TRBJ1-4, with 9 bases aligning to TRBD1. CDR3 length: 13 residues. Per germline, CDR1 DFQATT and CDR2 SNEGSKA (reference sequence). The J segment lost 6 bases and the V segment lost 2 bases, leaving 1 base of the junction unmatched. Here the CDR3 DNA reads TGCAGTGCTAGAAGGGACAGGGATGAAAAACTGTTTTTT. It translates to CSARRDRDEKLFF.

This clonotype was counted ten times or more. The rearrangement joins TRBV7-2 to TRBJ2-5; 8 bases are a match to TRBD1. CDR3 size: 16 residues. The trim removed 0 bases at V and 5 bases at J, leaving 8 bases unmatched. In germline, CDR1 is SGHTA, CDR2 FQGNSA. As DNA, the CDR3 is TGTGCCAGCAGCTTAGCGAGGTCAGGGGGCTTCGAGACCCAGTACTTC. This sequence encodes CASSLARSGGFETQYF.

The chain has TRBV19 and TRBJ1-6; TRBD1 might be the D (5 bases). Per germline, CDR1 LNHDA and CDR2 SQIVND (reference sequence). With 4 bases removed from V and 3 bases from J, the gap between germline ends came to 13 bases. This CDR3 has 16 residues. The CDR3 region has the DNA TGTGCCAGTAGTACCCTTCCAGGGTACTATAATTCACCCCTCCACTTT. Protein sequence: CASSTLPGYYNSPLHF. The whole variable domain, remainder taken from reference TRBV19 and TRBJ1-6, is DGGITQSPKYLFRKEGQNVTLSCEQNLNHDAMYWYRQDPGQGLRLIYYSQIVNDFQKGDIAEGYSVSREKKESFPLTVTSAQKNPTAFYLCASSTLPGYYNSPLHFGNGTRLTVT.

The chain is built from TRBV12-5 and TRBJ2-1; D not certain. The CDR3 covers 11 residues. CDR1 is LGHNT, CDR2 FRNRAP, per germline. V shed 6 bases and J shed 10 bases, with 10 bases lying between them. In DNA form, the CDR3 reads TGTGCTAGTGGACCTGGTTTGGAGCAGTTCTTC. Protein: CASGPGLEQFF.

The sample holds many counts of this clonotype. This sequence joins TRBV5-1 and TRBJ1-2; 9 bases map to TRBD1. CDR1 is SGHRS and CDR2 is YFSETQ in the germline V gene. This CDR3 has 16 residues. Trimming took 0 bases from V and 0 from J; bases not matched to a gene: 3. The DNA of the CDR3 is TGCGCCAGCAGCTTGGGGGACAGGGAAGCTAACTATGGCTACACCTTC. This codes for CASSLGDREANYGYTF.

This clonotype was counted between two and nine times. The chain combines TRBV18 with TRBJ2-1, with D unclear. Germline V gene sequence: CDR1 KGHSH, CDR2 LQKENI. The CDR3 is 11 residues long. Between the trimmed V and J ends, which lost 2 bases and 8 bases, there was a span of 4 bases. CDR3 nucleotide sequence: TGTGCCAGCTCACCAGGGTATGAGCAGTTCTTC. Its translation: CASSPGYEQFF.

The chain couples TRBV29-1 to TRBJ2-5, with D hard to call. Per germline, CDR1 SQVTM and CDR2 ANQGSEA. The CDR3 consists of 12 residues. Trimming removed 4 bases from V and 0 bases from J, with 6 bases in between. The CDR3: CSVGRYQETQYF. In DNA, the CDR3 is TGCAGCGTTGGCCGGTACCAAGAGACCCAGTACTTC.

This clonotype occurred a few times. The chain carries TRBV6-5 and TRBJ1-1; D is possibly TRBD1 (5 bases). Germline CDR1 MNHEY, CDR2 SVGAGI. The CDR3 sequence is 14 residues long. The V gene lost 4 bases and the J gene lost 4 bases, with 13 bases spanning the gap. Written as DNA, the CDR3 is TGTGCCAGCAGTTGGAGGGGCGAGGGCACTGAAGCTTTCTTT. Translating it yields CASSWRGEGTEAFF.

This clonotype was counted ten times or more. The J gene is TRBJ1-1, the V gene TRBV18, with 9 bases matching TRBD1. The CDR3 sequence is 14 residues long. CDR1 is KGHSH, CDR2 LQKENI, per germline. After removal of 4 bases from V and 6 bases from J, the junction contained 6 bases not matched to a gene. The CDR3 sequence is CASSRTGGAAEAFF. Here the CDR3 DNA reads TGTGCCAGCTCACGAACAGGGGGCGCGGCTGAAGCTTTCTTT.